Following are 27 T cell receptor beta chains from one sample sequenced in a study of metastatic and nonmetastatic thyroid tumors (dated by TCRdb to the early 2020s). Preparation of the library involved PCR. The sample was run on an Illumina HiSeq 4000. The public reads were quality trimmed at Q25 with fastp and then assembled into clones with MiXCR by TCRdb, keeping productive beta chains. This sample has under 75,000 clones in its table, and around 18% of those were observed once. About 13% of the sample is taken by the ten largest. No treatment had been received by any patient before thyroid surgery. Material: blood. The receptor set was obtained from a female donor with papillary thyroid cancer or a benign thyroid nodule (not recorded which). Some clones in this sample may be carry-over from other donors' samples.

As concerns this clone: A single base separates this from a much larger clone, so it may be a read error. This chain uses TRBV24-1 with TRBJ2-3; D gene unclear. In germline, CDR1 is KGHDR, CDR2 SFDVKD. The CDR3 runs to 15 residues. The CDR3 loop is CTTSDMGGITDTQYF. The CDR3, as DNA: TGTACCACCAGTGACATGGGTGGGATCACAGATACGCAGTATTTT.

This clone was recorded many times. This sample also contains other DNA sequences that code for the same CDR3. This CDR3 reads CASSPPGGFTEAFF. In nucleotides, the CDR3 is TGTGCCAGCTCACCACCAGGAGGGTTCACTGAAGCTTTCTTT. The chain links TRBV18 to TRBJ1-1; D is uncertain. V was cut by 0 bases and J by 4 bases, with 9 bases left in between. Germline CDR1 KGHSH, CDR2 LQKENI. The CDR3 totals 14 residues.

The rearrangement joins TRBV2 to TRBJ1-4, with 8 bases lining up with TRBD1. V gave up 6 bases and J gave up 8 bases; unmatched junction bases: 8. The CDR3 runs 14 residues. CDR1 is SNHLY and CDR2 is FYNNEI in the germline V gene. This chain's CDR3 is CASSGPGGREKLFF. The DNA of the CDR3 is TGTGCCAGCAGCGGGCCAGGGGGCCGAGAAAAACTGTTTTTT.

Many counts were recorded for this clone. The rearrangement joins TRBV10-2 to TRBJ2-5; D is uncertain. V was cut by 1 base and J by 2 bases, with 11 bases left in between. The CDR3 has 15 residues. CDR1 is WSHSY and CDR2 is SAAADI in the germline V gene. CDR3 loop: CASSEFLGSQETQYF. The CDR3 DNA reads as TGCGCCAGCAGTGAGTTTCTAGGCAGTCAAGAGACCCAGTACTTC.

Note on this clone: A much larger clone lies one base from this, so it may be a read error. The same CDR3 also results from other DNA sequences found in this sample. The chain recombines TRBV5-6 with TRBJ1-5; D is undetermined. The CDR3 has 14 amino acids. Germline loops: CDR1 SGHDT, CDR2 YYEEEE. Trimming removed 0 bases from V and 7 bases from J, with 11 bases in between. This CDR3 is CASSLEGIRQPQHF. CDR3 DNA sequence: TGTGCCAGCAGCTTGGAGGGTATCCGACAGCCCCAGCATTTT.

The V gene is TRBV6-1, the J gene TRBJ2-7, with D unresolved. Germline CDR1 and CDR2: MNHNS and SASEGT. V shed 7 bases and J shed 3 bases, with 16 bases lying between them. The CDR3 contains 14 residues. As DNA, the CDR3 is TGTGCCAGCAACTCTGAGCCGCCCTTCTACGAGCAGTACTTC. This encodes CASNSEPPFYEQYF.

The CDR3 DNA is TGTGCCAGCAGCTCTCCGGGACTGAGCTCTGGAAACACCATATATTTT. It codes for CASSSPGLSSGNTIYF. The chain recombines TRBV13 with TRBJ1-3, with D perhaps matching TRBD1 (5 bases). The germline CDR1 and CDR2 sequences are PRHDT and FYEKMQ (reference sequence). The V end was cut by 4 bases, the J end by 0 bases, with 13 bases between. This CDR3 is 16 amino acids long.

The chain combines TRBV9 with TRBJ2-3, with TRBD2 matching over 7 bases. This CDR3 contains 15 residues. V dropped 4 bases and J dropped 5; count of bases not matched to a gene: 10. Germline CDR1 SGDLS, CDR2 YYNGEE. CDR3 nucleotides: TGTGCCAGCAGCCCGAATACGGGGGGAGGAGATACGCAGTATTTT. Translating it yields CASSPNTGGGDTQYF.

J is TRBJ2-7 and V is TRBV6-1; TRBD1 aligns across 7 bases. Per the germline V gene, CDR1 is MNHNS and CDR2 is SASEGT. The V segment lost 6 bases and the J segment 6 bases; nucleotides outside the gene matches: 11. This CDR3 has 14 amino acids. The CDR3 is CASRPGDRVREQYF. In nucleotides, the CDR3 is TGTGCCAGCAGGCCCGGAGACAGGGTCCGCGAGCAGTACTTC.

In its sample, this clone was seen many times. The chain uses TRBV2 and TRBJ2-4; possibly TRBD1 for D (5 bases). V lost 4 bases and J lost 2, with 9 bases in between. This CDR3 has 14 amino acids. Germline V gives CDR1 SNHLY, CDR2 FYNNEI. CDR3 protein: CASSARVSKNIQYF. The CDR3 DNA is TGTGCCAGCAGTGCCAGGGTTTCCAAAAACATTCAGTACTTC.

This clone has a count of ten or more. The chain has TRBV28 and TRBJ1-5; no firm D call. Trimming pared 2 bases from V and 2 bases from J, leaving 1 base between. The CDR3 runs 12 residues. The germline gives CDR1 MDHEN, CDR2 SYDVKM. CDR3 coding DNA: TGTGCCAGCAGTTTACGCAATCAGCCCCAGCATTTT. This encodes CASSLRNQPQHF. Drawing the rest from reference TRBV28 and TRBJ1-5, the complete variable domain is DVKVTQSSRYLVKRTGEKVFLECVQDMDHENMFWYRQDPGLGLRLIYFSYDVKMKEKGDIPEGYSVSREKKERFSLILESASTNQTSMYLCASSLRNQPQHFGDGTRLSIL.

With regard to this clone: Its ends do not fully match the called genes, so a read error is possible. The rearrangement uses TRBV7-7 and TRBJ2-7; the D is unclear. This CDR3 is 15 amino acids long. Germline V gives CDR1 SSHAT, CDR2 FNYEAQ (reference sequence). The CDR3: CASSPDTSRSYEQYF. CDR3 coding DNA: TGTGCTAGCAGCCCAGACACTTCGCGCTCCTACGAGCAGTACTTC.

This clone was detected many times. The chain joins TRBV6-2 or TRBV6-3 to TRBJ2-1; possibly TRBD1 for D (6 bases). Germline CDR1 and CDR2: MNHEY and SVGEGT. The CDR3 length is 18 residues. The germline V and J ends were trimmed by 8 bases and 4 bases, with 27 bases remaining between them. In nucleotides, the CDR3 is TGTGCCAGCCAGAAGGGAAGACTTAAATCAGGGGTATACAATGAGCAGTTCTTC. Translated, it gives CASQKGRLKSGVYNEQFF.

This clone was recorded many times. This chain connects TRBV20-1 to TRBJ2-7; D might be TRBD1 (6 bases). The CDR3 totals 13 residues. The V and J ends lost 1 base and 5 bases respectively, with 12 bases between them. Germline lookup yields CDR1 DFQATT and CDR2 SNEGSKA (reference sequence). In nucleotides, the CDR3 is TGCAGTGCTAGAGCACAGGGTTCCCACGAGCAGTACTTC. Protein: CSARAQGSHEQYF.

Many counts were recorded for this clone. This chain connects TRBV5-4 to TRBJ1-3, with TRBD1 as a possible D gene (5 bases). V was trimmed by 2 bases and J by 0 bases, leaving 18 bases between them. Germline V lookup: CDR1 SGHNT, CDR2 YYREEE (reference sequence). CDR3 size: 18 residues. This CDR3 is CASSFTPSTGGSGNTIYF. CDR3 nucleotides: TGTGCCAGCAGCTTCACTCCATCGACGGGGGGCTCTGGAAACACCATATATTTT.

At least ten counts were recorded for this clone. The rearrangement links TRBV6-6 to TRBJ1-1; D not certain. Germline loops: CDR1 MNHNY, CDR2 SVGAGI (reference sequence). There are 16 residues in the CDR3. Trimming removed 0 bases at V and 2 bases at J, with 13 bases between. This CDR3 reads CASSYSKIAANTEAFF. The CDR3 bases are TGTGCCAGCAGTTACTCTAAGATCGCGGCTAACACTGAAGCTTTCTTT.

This clone has at least ten counts. V and J are TRBV28 and TRBJ2-7; perhaps TRBD1 as D (6 bases). Looked up from germline, CDR1 is MDHEN and CDR2 is SYDVKM. This CDR3 has 18 amino acids. V lost 6 bases and J 0 bases, leaving 24 bases between the germline ends. The CDR3 reads CASRRFWDGGYSSYEQYF. As DNA, the CDR3 is TGTGCCAGCAGACGTTTTTGGGATGGGGGCTATAGCTCCTACGAGCAGTACTTC.

This clone was recorded at least ten times. The V gene is TRBV5-8, the J gene TRBJ2-5, with 9 positions matching TRBD1. The CDR3 runs 13 residues. The germline CDR1 and CDR2 sequences are SGHTS and YDEGEE. Losses at the gene ends were 6 bases for V and 3 bases for J; bases not matched to a gene: 3. In DNA form, the CDR3 reads TGTGCCAGCACGGGACAGGGAAAAGAGACCCAGTACTTC. Encoded protein: CASTGQGKETQYF.

This clone was recorded at least ten times. This chain links TRBV28 with TRBJ2-3; no clear D gene. The germline V gene has CDR1 MDHEN and CDR2 SYDVKM. The CDR3 extends over 17 amino acids. Trimming took off 5 bases at V and 3 bases at J, with 21 bases between the two ends. CDR3 sequence reads: CASSLGSRNRATDTQYF. The CDR3 bases are TGTGCCAGCAGTCTAGGGTCTCGTAACAGAGCAACAGATACGCAGTATTTT. Combining the CDR3 with reference TRBV28 and TRBJ2-3 gives the whole variable domain DVKVTQSSRYLVKRTGEKVFLECVQDMDHENMFWYRQDPGLGLRLIYFSYDVKMKEKGDIPEGYSVSREKKERFSLILESASTNQTSMYLCASSLGSRNRATDTQYFGPGTRLTVL.

In this sample, this clone turned up a few times. The germline gene is not matched at one end of the junction; a read error may be the cause. V is TRBV27 and J is TRBJ2-1, with 15 bases matching TRBD2. Germline values: CDR1 MNHEY, CDR2 SMNVEV (reference sequence). This CDR3 comprises 15 residues. The chain's CDR3 is CASSLGLAGGNERFF. The CDR3 nucleotides are TGTGCCAGCAGTTTGGGACTAGCGGGAGGAAATGAGCGGTTCTTC.

Ten or more counts support this clone. V gene TRBV3-1 combines with J gene TRBJ2-7, with D perhaps matching TRBD1 or TRBD2 (5 bases each). V lost 1 base and J 12 bases, leaving 16 bases between the germline ends. In germline, CDR1 is LGHDT, CDR2 YNNKEL (reference sequence). The CDR3 is 13 residues long. In DNA form, the CDR3 reads TGTGCCAGCAGCCAAGGGGACCTCGCGGCGCGGTACTTC. Translating gives CASSQGDLAARYF.

This clone was detected many times. Lacking the conserved final phenylalanine or tryptophan, this CDR3 likely reflects a read error. This specimen includes other DNA sequences encoding the same CDR3. J is TRBJ2-1 and V is TRBV7-2; possibly TRBD1 for D (5 bases). Germline V gives CDR1 SGHTA, CDR2 FQGNSA. CDR3 size: 14 residues. Trimming stripped 6 bases from V and 2 bases from J, with 11 bases between. The CDR3 reads CASRKGNTYNEQFL. The DNA of the CDR3 is TGTGCCAGCAGGAAGGGGAACACCTACAATGAGCAGTTCCTC.

This clone was counted ten times or more. Its ends do not fully match the called genes, so a read error is possible. The chain uses TRBV27 and TRBJ2-7; D possibly uses TRBD1 or TRBD2 (5 bases each). The CDR3 is 13 residues long. Per germline, CDR1 MNHEY and CDR2 SMNVEV (reference sequence). The CDR3 DNA follows: TGTGCCAGCAGTTTATCCTGGGACGTCGGCATCCACTTC. Amino acid sequence: CASSLSWDVGIHF.

V and J are TRBV14 and TRBJ1-2; weak D call: TRBD1 (6 bases). CDR1 is SGHDN and CDR2 is FVKESK in the germline V gene. This CDR3 comprises 15 residues. V was trimmed by 0 bases and J by 1 base, leaving 9 bases between them. CDR3 nucleotides: TGTGCCAGCAGCCAAGAGACAGGACTTAACTATGGCTACACCTTC. This gives the protein CASSQETGLNYGYTF. The full variable domain, with the rest looked up from reference TRBV14 and TRBJ1-2, is EAGVTQFPSHSVIEKGQTVTLRCDPISGHDNLYWYRRVMGKEIKFLLHFVKESKQDESGMPNNRFLAERTGGTYSTLKVQPAELEDSGVYFCASSQETGLNYGYTFGSGTRLTVV.

As for this clone: Germline and junction disagree at one end, which may indicate a read error. The gene calls are TRBV3-1 and TRBJ2-2, with TRBD2 identical over 10 bases. Germline V gene lookup returns CDR1 LGHDT and CDR2 YNNKEL (reference sequence). This CDR3 region has 14 residues. CDR3 nucleotides: TGTGCCAGCAGTGGACTAGCGGACACCCGGGAGCTGTTTTTT. Its protein product is CASSGLADTRELFF.

In this sample, this clone turned up many times. The same CDR3 arises from other DNA sequences in this sample as well. The chain joins TRBV30 to TRBJ1-1, with a possible D match to TRBD1 (5 bases). Trimming took 0 bases from V and 2 from J, leaving 7 bases between them. The germline CDR1 and CDR2 sequences are GTSNPN and SVGIG (reference sequence). The length of the CDR3 is 13 residues. CDR3 DNA: TGTGCCTGGAGTGTAAGGGGAAACACTGAAGCTTTCTTT. This codes for CAWSVRGNTEAFF.

This clone was seen at least ten times. V and J are TRBV7-9 and TRBJ1-2; tentatively, D is TRBD1 (5 bases). Germline V gene lookup returns CDR1 SEHNR and CDR2 FQNEAQ (reference sequence). The CDR3 runs 13 residues. The V and J ends lost 4 bases and 8 bases respectively, with 14 bases between them. CDR3 loop: CASSSGTGSGYTF. The CDR3 bases are TGTGCCAGCAGCTCCGGGACGGGCTCGGGCTACACCTTC. Supplemented by reference TRBV7-9 and TRBJ1-2, the full variable domain reads DTGVSQNPRHKITKRGQNVTFRCDPISEHNRLYWYRQTLGQGPEFLTYFQNEAQLEKSRLLSDRFSAERPKGSFSTLEIQRTEQGDSAMYLCASSSGTGSGYTFGSGTRLTVV.